This note documents a single T cell receptor beta chain sequence. Its specificity is not known. This specimen comes from a study of monozygotic twins with inflammatory bowel disease. Study conclusions and caveats: IBD patients displayed reduced TCRbeta diversity (inverse Simpson) when set against healthy co-twins. Ultimately, a single strong signal or clonotype associated with IBD was not supported.

Researchers ran eight separate cDNA reactions for each sample. No DNA is given; TCRdb re-called the 5' RACE reads and lists each CDR3 protein once. The specimen's table records 350,000 to 500,000 distinct CDR3 sequences. CDR3 length: 16 residues. Germline V lookup: CDR1 SGHNT, CDR2 YYREEE (reference sequence). Sequenced input: blood. The chain employs TRBV5-4 and TRBJ1-2; checking the TCRdb D call of TRBD1 is not possible without DNA. This sequence originates from a human donor with ulcerative colitis or Crohn's disease, or a healthy co-twin of an affected twin (not recorded which). CDR3 region: CASSLRDSLRNYGYTF.